The 28 T cell receptor beta chains below come from one sample, sequenced in a study of shared clonotypes between healthy human individuals. Using immunoSEQ multiplex PCR, the repertoire was profiled, and TCRdb retains in-frame clones only, with some absent. The sample lists around 480,000 clones, nearly 80% occurring once. The material sequenced was PBMCs. All receptors come from a woman between 40 and 55 years old in good health. Some clones in this sample may be carry-over from other donors' samples.

DNA of the CDR3: TGTGCCAGCAGCGAAGTAGCGGGAGGGGGTGACGAGCAGTACTTC. It encodes CASSEVAGGGDEQYF. The chain recombines TRBV9 with TRBJ2-7; 11 positions agree with TRBD2. There are 15 residues in the CDR3. Trimming removed 3 bases from V and 5 bases from J; junction bases left unmatched: 7. Germline V gene sequence: CDR1 SGDLS, CDR2 YYNGEE. The full variable domain, rest sourced from reference TRBV9 and TRBJ2-7, is DSGVTQTPKHLITATGQRVTLRCSPRSGDLSVYWYQQSLDQGLQFLIQYYNGEERAKGNILERFSAQQFPDLHSELNLSSLELGDSALYFCASSEVAGGGDEQYFGPGTRLTVT.

This clone was seen ten or more times. The chain is built from TRBV11-2 and TRBJ2-5, with 10 bases identical to TRBD1. This CDR3 is 15 amino acids long. V was clipped by 5 bases and J by 5 bases; unmatched bases: 8. Germline-derived CDR1 and CDR2 are SGHAT and FQNNGV. CDR3 bases: TGTGCCAGCAGCACACCGACAGGGGGCAGGGAGACCCAGTACTTC. It translates to CASSTPTGGRETQYF. The complete variable domain, with remaining parts taken from reference TRBV11-2 and TRBJ2-5, reads EAGVAQSPRYKIIEKRQSVAFWCNPISGHATLYWYQQILGQGPKLLIQFQNNGVVDDSQLPKDRFSAERLKGVDSTLKIQPAKLEDSAVYLCASSTPTGGRETQYFGPGTRLLVL.

This chain joins TRBV5-1 and TRBJ2-1; D gene uncertain. The CDR3 spans 14 residues. With 6 bases removed from V and 3 bases from J, the gap between germline ends came to 13 bases. Germline CDR1 SGHRS, CDR2 YFSETQ. The CDR3 bases are TGCGCCAGCACCCCCACTACCCTCTACAATGAGCAGTTCTTC. Its protein is CASTPTTLYNEQFF.

This rearrangement joins TRBV20-1 to TRBJ2-7; no definite D call. Trimming removed 7 bases at V and 1 base at J, with 8 bases between. CDR1 is DFQATT, CDR2 SNEGSKA, per germline (reference sequence). The CDR3 loop spans 11 amino acids. CDR3 nucleotide sequence: TGCAGTGTGGGCAGTTCCTACGAGCAGTACTTC. It yields the protein CSVGSSYEQYF.

V is TRBV2 and J is TRBJ1-1; no reliable D call. The CDR3 totals 11 residues. Germline CDR1 SNHLY, CDR2 FYNNEI. Trimming stripped 9 bases from V and 10 bases from J, with 15 bases between. The CDR3: CASFGQEGAFF. The CDR3 nucleotides read TGTGCCAGTTTTGGCCAAGAGGGAGCTTTCTTT. Complete variable domain (other parts from reference TRBV2 and TRBJ1-1): EPEVTQTPSHQVTQMGQEVILRCVPISNHLYFYWYRQILGQKVEFLVSFYNNEISEKSEIFDDQFSVERPDGSNFTLKIRSTKLEDSAMYFCASFGQEGAFFGQGTRLTVV.

The chain links TRBV4-3 to TRBJ2-4; D may be TRBD2 (5 bases). Trimming shortened V by 4 bases and J by 1 base, and 14 bases separated the two germline ends. The CDR3 is 16 amino acids. Germline CDR1 and CDR2: LGHNA and YSLEER. CDR3 amino acids: CASSPRTGAAKNIQYF. The CDR3 DNA sequence: TGCGCCAGCAGCCCCCGGACTGGAGCTGCCAAAAACATTCAGTACTTC.

This clone turned up a few times. The chain carries TRBV11-2 and TRBJ1-3; TRBD1 might be the D (5 bases). The CDR3 spans 17 residues. V dropped 4 bases and J dropped 0 bases, with 16 bases sitting between them. The V gene's germline CDR1 is SGHAT and CDR2 FQNNGV. CDR3 nucleotides: TGTGCCAGCAGCTCACCCCAGGGATCAATCTCTGGAAACACCATATATTTT. Its translation is CASSSPQGSISGNTIYF.

This chain uses TRBV10-3 with TRBJ2-7; 8 nucleotides agree with TRBD2. The CDR3 sequence is 14 residues long. The V and J ends lost 10 bases and 5 bases, in that order; junction bases with no gene match: 13. Germline V lookup: CDR1 ENHRY, CDR2 SYGVKD. For the CDR3, the DNA is TGTGCCACCCGCCCCGCGACTAGCGTTGACGAGCAGTACTTC. Its translation is CATRPATSVDEQYF.

This sequence joins TRBV15 and TRBJ1-5; unclear D gene. CDR1 and CDR2 from the germline V gene are LNHNV and YYDKDF (reference sequence). The V end lost 4 bases, the J end lost 5 bases, and 9 bases lay between the germline ends. The CDR3 length is 13 residues. The CDR3 loop is CATSNYGHQPQHF. The DNA for the CDR3 is TGTGCCACCAGCAACTACGGGCATCAGCCCCAGCATTTT.

The chain employs TRBV7-3 and TRBJ1-2; TRBD1 aligns across 9 bases. The CDR3 has 17 residues. V shed 4 bases, J shed 6 bases, and the junction held 15 bases outside the gene matches. CDR1 is SGHTA, CDR2 FQGTGA, per germline. CDR3 region: CASSSTPRDREVDGYTF. Written as DNA, the CDR3 is TGTGCCAGCAGCTCCACCCCTAGGGACAGGGAAGTCGATGGCTACACCTTC.

The chain is built from TRBV5-4 and TRBJ2-1; possibly TRBD2 for D (5 bases). This CDR3 contains 16 residues. Germline CDR1 SGHNT, CDR2 YYREEE (reference sequence). V dropped 2 bases and J dropped 7 bases, with 19 bases sitting between them. The CDR3 region has the DNA TGTGCCAGCAGCTTAAAAGTGGGCTTCGGGAAAAATGAGCAGTTCTTC. Its translation: CASSLKVGFGKNEQFF.

Regarding this clone: The same CDR3 arises from other DNA sequences in this sample as well. The genes are TRBV7-3 and TRBJ2-1, with 11 bases aligning to TRBD2. Germline-derived CDR1 and CDR2 are SGHTA and FQGTGA. Germline trimming cut 1 base from V and 6 bases from J; bases unmatched to any gene: 2. CDR3 length: 15 amino acids. CDR3 amino acids: CASSLSLAGGNEQFF. In DNA form, the CDR3 reads TGTGCCAGCAGCTTAAGCCTAGCGGGGGGCAATGAGCAGTTCTTC.

The rearrangement links TRBV7-8 to TRBJ2-1, with 10 bases matching TRBD2. The length of the CDR3 is 16 residues. Germline assignment: CDR1 SGHVS and CDR2 FQNEAQ. J gave up 5 bases and V 5 bases, and 9 bases lay outside the gene matches. In nucleotides, the CDR3 is TGTGCCAGCAGCCCCTTCCGTAGCGGGAGGCACAATGAGCAGTTCTTC. This sequence encodes CASSPFRSGRHNEQFF.

The rearrangement links TRBV27 to TRBJ2-7; 8 bases match TRBD1. In germline, CDR1 is MNHEY, CDR2 SMNVEV (reference sequence). CDR3 length equals 14 residues. V lost 6 bases, J lost 0 bases, and 4 bases stayed unmatched. CDR3 sequence: CASSDRGGSYEQYF. The CDR3 DNA reads as TGTGCCAGCAGCGACAGGGGCGGCTCCTACGAGCAGTACTTC.

The chain links TRBV7-3 to TRBJ2-1; 12 nucleotides match TRBD2. J gave up 8 bases and V 6 bases, and 11 bases lay outside the gene matches. The CDR3 totals 16 residues. CDR1 and CDR2 from the germline V gene are SGHTA and FQGTGA. The CDR3 region is CASSVGLAGLGDEQFF. The CDR3 DNA reads as TGTGCCAGCAGTGTCGGACTAGCGGGACTAGGGGATGAGCAGTTCTTC. The whole variable domain, filled in from reference TRBV7-3 and TRBJ2-1, reads GAGVSQTPSNKVTEKGKYVELRCDPISGHTALYWYRQSLGQGPEFLIYFQGTGAADDSGLPNDRFFAVRPEGSVSTLKIQRTERGDSAVYLCASSVGLAGLGDEQFFGPGTRLTVL.

V and J are TRBV5-1 and TRBJ2-3, with D possibly being TRBD1 (5 bases). Trimming removed 5 bases at V and 2 bases at J, with 12 bases between. CDR1 is SGHRS and CDR2 is YFSETQ in the germline V gene. The CDR3 has 14 amino acids. CDR3 region: CASRPGHNTDTQYF. The CDR3 bases are TGCGCCAGCAGACCCGGACACAACACAGATACGCAGTATTTT. Full variable domain (remainder filled in from reference TRBV5-1 and TRBJ2-3): KAGVTQTPRYLIKTRGQQVTLSCSPISGHRSVSWYQQTPGQGLQFLFEYFSETQRNKGNFPGRFSGRQFSNSRSEMNVSTLELGDSALYLCASRPGHNTDTQYFGPGTRLTVL.

This rearrangement joins TRBV7-9 to TRBJ2-7; D is perhaps TRBD2 (5 bases). The V end lost 6 bases, the J end lost 6 bases, and 21 bases lay between the germline ends. CDR3 size: 15 residues. CDR1 is SEHNR and CDR2 is FQNEAQ in the germline V gene (reference sequence). The CDR3 bases are TGTGCCAGCAGAAAGGATAGTGGGAGCCTCTCCGAGCAGTACTTC. It codes for CASRKDSGSLSEQYF.

This rearrangement joins TRBV7-2 to TRBJ2-7; D is possibly TRBD1 (7 bases). This CDR3 has 15 amino acids. The germline gives CDR1 SGHTA, CDR2 FQGNSA. Trimming took off 1 base at V and 2 bases at J, with 12 bases between the two ends. CDR3 sequence: CASSLGGDRAYEQYF. In nucleotides, the CDR3 is TGTGCCAGCAGCTTAGGCGGGGACAGAGCCTACGAGCAGTACTTC. Variable domain in full (rest from reference TRBV7-2 and TRBJ2-7): GAGVSQSPSNKVTEKGKDVELRCDPISGHTALYWYRQSLGQGLEFLIYFQGNSAPDKSGLPSDRFSAERTGGSVSTLTIQRTQQEDSAVYLCASSLGGDRAYEQYFGPGTRLTVT.

V and J are TRBV28 and TRBJ2-7, with 7 bases lining up with TRBD1. V trimming: 5 bases; J trimming: 7 bases; junction bases outside the gene matches: 5. The CDR3 is 12 residues long. Germline V gene data show CDR1 as MDHEN and CDR2 as SYDVKM. The CDR3 nucleotides are TGTGCCAGCAGTACCACAGGGGTAGAGCAGTACTTC. This sequence encodes CASSTTGVEQYF.

The table lists this clone with a few counts. The chain carries TRBV11-1 and TRBJ2-7; TRBD1 might be the D (5 bases). Germline values: CDR1 SGHAT, CDR2 FQDESV (reference sequence). This CDR3 is 16 amino acids long. The V end lost 1 base, the J end lost 5 bases, and 18 bases lay between the germline ends. The CDR3 spells CASSLGLGHGEDEQYF. As DNA, the CDR3 is TGTGCCAGCAGCTTAGGCCTAGGACATGGCGAGGACGAGCAGTACTTC.

The chain is built from TRBV28 and TRBJ1-2; 8 bases line up with TRBD1. CDR3 size: 13 residues. V dropped 5 bases and J dropped 4; count of bases not matched to a gene: 3. Germline V gene sequence: CDR1 MDHEN, CDR2 SYDVKM. The CDR3 DNA follows: TGTGCCAGCAGTAGACAGGGGCTCTATGGCTACACCTTC. This sequence encodes CASSRQGLYGYTF.

This clone is a singleton in its sample. The V gene is TRBV7-9, the J gene TRBJ2-5; D not resolved. Germline V lookup: CDR1 SEHNR, CDR2 FQNEAQ (reference sequence). Trimming removed 5 bases from V and 5 bases from J, with 18 bases in between. The length of the CDR3 is 15 residues. The CDR3, as DNA: TGTGCCAGCAGCCCCCGTGACAATTGGGTCGAGACCCAGTACTTC. Translated: CASSPRDNWVETQYF.

The table lists this clone with a count of one. The chain joins TRBV21-1 to TRBJ2-1; the table's D call, TRBD2, was not checked against the DNA. TRBV21-1 is recorded as a pseudogene. This CDR3 contains 16 residues. The CDR3 loop reads CASSKNPPGVRDEQFF. In nucleotides, the CDR3 is TGTGCCAGCAGCAAAAACCCTCCCGGGGTGCGGGATGAGCAGTTCTTC.

This clone was counted at least ten times. The rearrangement links TRBV29-1 to TRBJ1-2; perhaps TRBD1 as D (5 bases). This CDR3 is 15 amino acids long. The ends were cut back, 3 bases at V and 0 bases at J, with 14 bases in the middle. Germline V gene sequence: CDR1 SQVTM, CDR2 ANQGSEA. The CDR3 spells CSVDGGARANYGYTF. The CDR3 DNA is TGCAGCGTTGATGGAGGGGCAAGAGCTAACTATGGCTACACCTTC.

This clone was found a few times. CDR3: CASSPGGGHQPQHF. The CDR3 DNA reads as TGTGCCAGCAGCCCCGGGGGGGGCCATCAGCCCCAGCATTTT. The V call is TRBV2, the J call TRBJ1-5; D possibly corresponds to TRBD1 (6 bases). Germline V gene data show CDR1 as SNHLY and CDR2 as FYNNEI. V was cut by 6 bases and J by 5 bases, with 14 bases left in between. CDR3 length: 14 amino acids. The full variable domain, its missing parts supplied by reference TRBV2 and TRBJ1-5, is EPEVTQTPSHQVTQMGQEVILRCVPISNHLYFYWYRQILGQKVEFLVSFYNNEISEKSEIFDDQFSVERPDGSNFTLKIRSTKLEDSAMYFCASSPGGGHQPQHFGDGTRLSIL.

The gene calls are TRBV19 and TRBJ1-3; D call uncertain. This CDR3 has 13 amino acids. Trimming removed 6 bases from V and 1 base from J, with 7 bases in between. Germline V gene sequence: CDR1 LNHDA, CDR2 SQIVND (reference sequence). CDR3 sequence reads: CASRVASGNTIYF. Written as DNA, the CDR3 is TGTGCCAGTAGGGTCGCTTCTGGAAACACCATATATTTT. Full variable domain (outside the CDR3, taken from reference TRBV19 and TRBJ1-3): DGGITQSPKYLFRKEGQNVTLSCEQNLNHDAMYWYRQDPGQGLRLIYYSQIVNDFQKGDIAEGYSVSREKKESFPLTVTSAQKNPTAFYLCASRVASGNTIYFGEGSWLTVV.

Turning to this clone: A far larger clone is off by one base, so a read error is likely. The chain has TRBV28 and TRBJ2-2; D is unclear. Looked up from germline, CDR1 is MDHEN and CDR2 is SYDVKM. Trimming took off 9 bases at V and 0 bases at J, with 14 bases between the two ends. This CDR3 comprises 15 residues. DNA for the CDR3: TGTGCCAGAAGCTCCGGAGAGTCGAACACCGGGGAGCTGTTTTTT. It translates to CARSSGESNTGELFF. Full variable domain (missing parts from reference TRBV28 and TRBJ2-2): DVKVTQSSRYLVKRTGEKVFLECVQDMDHENMFWYRQDPGLGLRLIYFSYDVKMKEKGDIPEGYSVSREKKERFSLILESASTNQTSMYLCARSSGESNTGELFFGEGSRLTVL.

This clone has a handful of counts. V and J are TRBV4-1 and TRBJ2-7, with a tentative D call TRBD1 (6 bases). Germline CDR1 and CDR2: MGHRA and YSYEKL. V lost 4 bases, J lost 2 bases, and 9 bases lay in between. The CDR3 is 13 residues long. The DNA for the CDR3 is TGCGCCAGCAGCCCCCGGGACACCTACGAGCAGTACTTC. This translates into CASSPRDTYEQYF.